Reported below is one T cell receptor beta chain. This record comes from a study of T cell changes during pregnancy in multiple sclerosis. Assay: immunoSEQ multiplex PCR; the TCRdb copy retains only in-frame clones and omits some. Of about 69,000 clones detected, 70% to 90% appear once; the ten largest clones hold about 3%. Germline trimming cut 6 bases from V and 4 bases from J; bases unmatched to any gene: 4. CDR1 and CDR2 from the germline V gene are SGHAT and FQDESV (reference sequence). This CDR3 has 14 amino acids. The sequencing here drew on peripheral blood, taken before pregnancy. This TCR was recovered from a female donor with multiple sclerosis, enrolled in a pregnancy study. The chain recombines TRBV11-1 with TRBJ2-2; 8 bases are shared with TRBD2. The CDR3 spells CASSSGGVTGELFF. CDR3 DNA sequence: TGTGCCAGCAGTTCGGGAGGGGTCACCGGGGAGCTGTTTTTT.